The T cell receptor (beta chain) described here comes from a study of blood T cell repertoires in COVID-19 (TCRdb year 2020). Broadly, across the study: Samples covering the acute and convalescent phases of COVID-19 were provided by collaborators in the United States, Italy and Spain. Deeply sampled blood TCRbeta repertoires from subjects exposed to, actively infected with, or recovered from COVID-19 were included in the dataset. The material from the prospective study consisted of cDNA or gDNA derived from T cells, B-cell-depleted T cells, or PBMCs. The repertoires were released in a freely available public database meant as a resource for research on the immune response to SARS-CoV-2. Where available, HLA class I and class II types were taken from metadata supplied by the sample provider and were not determined by assay-based typing. Samples were obtained from the ongoing ImmuneRACE study (first 160 participants) and from about 1,300 subjects provided by 6 global collaborators. A de-identified subject ID, COVID-19 status, age in years and sex were almost always included in the sample metadata. Overall results and qualifications from the work: How much clinical and demographic metadata was included differed by source and by participant, and the metadata was provided uncurated.

Counted from cysteine to phenylalanine, this CDR3 has 14 amino acids. The CDR3 DNA has 42 bases and is translated from base 1. CDR1 and CDR2 were assigned from the germline V gene as MNHEY and SVGAGI. Between the V and J ends, shortened by 6 bases and 1 base respectively, the junction contains 13 bases. Each collaborating institution followed its own protocols to collect whole blood in K2EDTA tubes. For TCRbeta analysis, collaborators shipped samples as frozen whole blood, isolated PBMCs, or DNA extracted from either of those sample types. In the case of this clone: It lacks a known antigen. The sample holds no much larger clone one base away, and base qualities are not on file.

TCRbeta CDR3 regions were amplified from genomic DNA using the immunoSEQ Assay, a bias-controlled multiplex PCR. Concerning the study's data processing: The number of nucleated cells in each sample was estimated by amplification of reference gene primers within the assay. Sequence reads were collapsed and filtered to measure the absolute abundance of every unique TCRbeta CDR3 rearrangement. Productive Simpson clonality was computed per sample as the square root of Simpson's diversity index over productive rearrangements. TCRdb obtained this table from immuneACCESS and retained in-frame rearrangements with V and J assigned. These tables miss some clones; where compared with another copy, unresolved V genes account for less than half of the shortfall, and the remainder is unexplained. That table gives V, J and clone size, and the DNA gave D and trimming. The sample includes 300,000 to 350,000 clones, with about nine tenths observed a single time. In total, the top ten clones hold approximately 2% of the sample.

The clonotype originates from a man in his late teens or twenties with active or convalescent COVID-19. Material: peripheral blood. The rearranged segments are TRBV6-5 and TRBJ2-7; the D gene is possibly TRBD1, with 5 bases matching. The CDR3 protein: CASSFGHRSYEQYF. The nucleotides are TGTGCCAGCAGCTTCGGACATCGTTCCTACGAGCAGTACTTC.